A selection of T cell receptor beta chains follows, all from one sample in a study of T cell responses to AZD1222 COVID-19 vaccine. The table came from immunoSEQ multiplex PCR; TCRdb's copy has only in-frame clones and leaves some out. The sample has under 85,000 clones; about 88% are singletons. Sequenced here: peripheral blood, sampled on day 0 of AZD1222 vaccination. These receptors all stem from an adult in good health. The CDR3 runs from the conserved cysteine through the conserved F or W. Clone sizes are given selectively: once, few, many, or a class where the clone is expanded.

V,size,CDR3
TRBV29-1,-,CSGKAGGETEAFF
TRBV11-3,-,CASSLGTTPTDTQYF
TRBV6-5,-,CASSQEYQPQHF
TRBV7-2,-,CASSLDSGPNEKLFF
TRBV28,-,CASSLSRDRGLNTEAFF
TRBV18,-,CASSRDNPRSGNTIYF
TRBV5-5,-,CASSFQDRGTEAFF
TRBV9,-,CASTAGQRDEKLFF
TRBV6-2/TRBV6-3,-,CASSSPGQGDKNIQYF
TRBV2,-,CASRLRDLNQPQHF
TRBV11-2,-,CASSPPFESFKELFF
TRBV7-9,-,CASSLRVLPEAFF
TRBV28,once,CASSLMTVVNTEAFF
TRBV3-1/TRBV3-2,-,CASSQDVSWGTRTDTQYF
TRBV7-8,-,CASSLERPPFGRNTIYF
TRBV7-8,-,CASSLNRGMTGYTF
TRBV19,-,CASSIVTSGSQTQYF
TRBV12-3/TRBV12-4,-,CATRGPGTEAFF
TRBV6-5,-,CASSSEGQPQHF
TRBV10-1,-,CASSDQWQANTEAFF
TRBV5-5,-,CASSHRWTGSTDTQYF
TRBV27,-,CASSRGADAGNTIYF
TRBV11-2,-,CASSDTGTGALLPYEQYF
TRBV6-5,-,CASSRTGTYEQYF
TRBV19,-,CASIGTGAYEAFF
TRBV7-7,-,CASSPVSTLGTNEQFF
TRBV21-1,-,CAGTGPGPNYGYTF
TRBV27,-,CASSLWEGAYVGKLFF
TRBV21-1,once,CASTPGGGEQYF
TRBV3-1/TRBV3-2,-,CASSQGSGGGNTGELFF
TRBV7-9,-,CASSLGGREASPLHF
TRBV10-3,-,CAISVTGREGYNEQFF
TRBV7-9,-,CASSPRAGANEQFF
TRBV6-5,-,CASSFLTGTETEAFF
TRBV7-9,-,CASSLDPDTQYF
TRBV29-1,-,CSVSGTVATGELFF
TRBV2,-,CASSYRRGDTDTQYF